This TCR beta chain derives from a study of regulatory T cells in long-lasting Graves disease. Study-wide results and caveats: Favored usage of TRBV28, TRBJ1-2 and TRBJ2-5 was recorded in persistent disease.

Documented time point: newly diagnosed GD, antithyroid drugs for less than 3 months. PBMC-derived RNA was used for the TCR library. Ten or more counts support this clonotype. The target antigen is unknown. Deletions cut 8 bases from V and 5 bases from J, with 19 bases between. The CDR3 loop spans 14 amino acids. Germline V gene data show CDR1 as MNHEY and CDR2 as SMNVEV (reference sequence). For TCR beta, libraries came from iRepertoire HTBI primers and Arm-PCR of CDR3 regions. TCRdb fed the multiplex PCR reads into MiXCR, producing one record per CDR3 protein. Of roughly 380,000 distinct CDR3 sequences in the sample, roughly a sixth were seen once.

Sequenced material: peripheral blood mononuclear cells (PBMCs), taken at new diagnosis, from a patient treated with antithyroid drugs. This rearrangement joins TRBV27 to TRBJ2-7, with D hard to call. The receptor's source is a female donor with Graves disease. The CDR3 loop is CASGGGVGSHEQYF. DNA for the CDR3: TGTGCCAGCGGTGGCGGAGTAGGGTCCCACGAGCAGTACTTC.